This T cell receptor (beta chain) stems from a study of cytomegalovirus exposure and HLA in healthy donors. Study-wide findings and caveats: For most TCR beta V segments, an earlier analysis put the productive rate at about 87% or about 30% of the time. Relative to equally common others, HLA-associated TCR beta chains showed greater clonal expansion in a later analysis. In a later analysis, TCR association rates varied by HLA locus: DRB1 most, HLA-C fewest.

J gave up 8 bases and V 3 bases, and 12 bases lay outside the gene matches. In germline, CDR1 is SGDLS, CDR2 YYNGEE. The CDR3 is made up of 17 amino acids. Both 60 Vbeta primers and 13 Jbeta primers went into the PCR. The method was immunoSEQ multiplex PCR; TCRdb's version includes in-frame clones alone and lacks a portion of them. The table lists 150,000 to 200,000 clones, 60% to 80% of them singletons. This clone was detected once. Its cognate antigen is unknown. Sequencing input: PBMCs. The sequence came from a woman in her fifties or sixties in good health and CMV-seropositive. J is TRBJ2-1 and V is TRBV9; 12 bases align to TRBD2. This CDR3 reads CASSGGLAGRAGDEQFF. The CDR3 nucleotides are TGTGCCAGCAGCGGGGGACTAGCGGGCCGGGCCGGGGATGAGCAGTTCTTC.